This T cell receptor beta chain was recovered during a study of T cells expressing NK-cell markers. TCRdb reanalyzed the 5' RACE reads, giving one entry per CDR3 protein sequence and no DNA. Recorded for this sample: about 180,000 distinct CDR3 sequences. CDR1 SGHDT and CDR2 YYEEEE come from the germline V gene. The CDR3 spans 15 residues. The material sequenced was blood T cells: a sorted CD56 or NKG2C T cell subset, CD4+ or CD8+ T cells, or bulk PBMC T cells (not recorded which). The gene calls are TRBV5-6 and TRBJ2-6. The source is a woman between 18 and 69 years old in good health. This CDR3 reads CASSLSPWEANVLTF.